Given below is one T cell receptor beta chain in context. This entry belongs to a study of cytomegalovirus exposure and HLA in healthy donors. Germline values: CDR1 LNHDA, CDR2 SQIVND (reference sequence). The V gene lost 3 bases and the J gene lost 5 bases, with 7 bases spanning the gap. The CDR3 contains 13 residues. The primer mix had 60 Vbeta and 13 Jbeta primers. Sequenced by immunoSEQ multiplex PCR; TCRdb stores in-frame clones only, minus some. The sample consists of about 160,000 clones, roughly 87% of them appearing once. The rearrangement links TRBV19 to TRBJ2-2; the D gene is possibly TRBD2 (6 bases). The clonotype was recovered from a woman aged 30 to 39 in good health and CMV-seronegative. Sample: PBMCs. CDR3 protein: CASSIGRTGELFF. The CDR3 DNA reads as TGTGCCAGTAGTATTGGGAGGACCGGGGAGCTGTTTTTT. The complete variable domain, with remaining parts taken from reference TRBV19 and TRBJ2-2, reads DGGITQSPKYLFRKEGQNVTLSCEQNLNHDAMYWYRQDPGQGLRLIYYSQIVNDFQKGDIAEGYSVSREKKESFPLTVTSAQKNPTAFYLCASSIGRTGELFFGEGSRLTVL.